One sample yielded the 8 T cell receptor beta chains listed below, sequenced in a study of post-analysis software for immune sequencing data. Study-wide results and caveats: Roughly 5 TRBV segments, TRBV5-6, TRBV5-1 and TRBV20-1 among them, were found more frequent in patients than controls.

Presence of unique molecular identifiers characterized the TCR beta cDNA libraries. TCRdb called the PCR reads again in MiXCR, with one record for every CDR3 protein. The sample lists roughly 170,000 distinct CDR3 sequences, 30% occurring once. For these receptors, no antigen is known. Sequencing used blood. The receptor set was obtained from a girl aged 10 to 17 with multiple sclerosis.

The chain carries TRBV12-3 or TRBV12-4 and TRBJ2-5; D is uncertain. The assigned J gene may be wrong: the sequence end matches TRBJ2-7 better. This CDR3 spans 14 amino acids. The CDR3 coding sequence is TGTGCCAGCAGTTCCGAAAACCTGGTCTACGAGCAGTACTTC. Amino acids: CASSSENLVYEQYF.

This clonotype was seen more than once but under ten times. This chain connects TRBV5-1 to TRBJ1-6; D not certain. V was cut by 0 bases and J by 10 bases, with 8 bases left in between. Germline CDR1 reads SGHRS; CDR2 reads YFSETQ. CDR3 length equals 13 residues. The CDR3: CASSLGIDSPLHF. The CDR3 nucleotides read TGCGCCAGCAGCTTGGGGATCGACTCACCCCTCCACTTT.

At least ten counts were recorded for this clonotype. V is TRBV28 and J is TRBJ1-2; D is uncertain. This CDR3 has 10 residues. Germline lookup yields CDR1 MDHEN and CDR2 SYDVKM. V lost 6 bases, J lost 13 bases, and 12 bases lay in between. The CDR3 nucleotides read TGTGCCAGCAGCCGGCGGGGTATCACCTTC. Its protein is CASSRRGITF.

V is TRBV4-1 and J is TRBJ1-6; tentative D call: TRBD1 (6 bases). Germline V CDR1 and CDR2: MGHRA, YSYEKL. The CDR3 covers 15 residues. Trimming shortened V by 1 base and J by 6 bases, and 10 bases separated the two germline ends. CDR3 DNA: TGCGCCAGCAGCCAAGGCAGGGGCTCTAATTCACCCCTCCACTTT. Its translation is CASSQGRGSNSPLHF.

The genes are TRBV10-1 and TRBJ1-6; weak D call: TRBD1 (6 bases). This CDR3 region has 12 residues. In germline, CDR1 is WNHNN, CDR2 SYGVQD (reference sequence). With 8 bases removed from V and 18 bases from J, the gap between germline ends came to 20 bases. CDR3 protein: CASGETGSSPHF. In DNA form, the CDR3 reads TGCGCCAGCGGAGAGACAGGATCTTCCCCCCACTTT.

This clonotype has at least ten counts. The chain couples TRBV6-1 to TRBJ2-6, with 11 bases matching TRBD1. In germline, CDR1 is MNHNS, CDR2 SASEGT. The CDR3 extends over 17 amino acids. The V and J ends lost 6 bases and 2 bases, in that order; junction bases with no gene match: 6. In nucleotides, the CDR3 is TGTGCCAGCAGAAAGGGACAGGGGGAGACTGGGGCCAACGTCCTGACTTTC. Translation gives CASRKGQGETGANVLTF.

This clonotype was seen repeatedly, ten times or more. J is TRBJ2-5 and V is TRBV12-3 or TRBV12-4; 8 nucleotides line up with TRBD1. With 1 base clipped from V and 7 bases from J, the junction kept 8 bases outside the gene matches. The CDR3 has 15 residues. CDR3 protein: CASSLGTGNIGTQYF. Here the CDR3 DNA reads TGTGCCAGCAGTTTAGGGACAGGGAATATCGGGACCCAGTACTTC.

This clonotype was recorded many times. V is TRBV29-1 and J is TRBJ2-3, with unresolved D. The CDR3 covers 13 residues. Germline CDR1 is SQVTM and CDR2 is ANQGSEA. Trimming shortened V by 6 bases and J by 2 bases, and 12 bases separated the two germline ends. CDR3: CSVKGRTTDTQYF. CDR3 in DNA: TGCAGCGTAAAAGGCCGGACCACAGATACGCAGTATTTT.